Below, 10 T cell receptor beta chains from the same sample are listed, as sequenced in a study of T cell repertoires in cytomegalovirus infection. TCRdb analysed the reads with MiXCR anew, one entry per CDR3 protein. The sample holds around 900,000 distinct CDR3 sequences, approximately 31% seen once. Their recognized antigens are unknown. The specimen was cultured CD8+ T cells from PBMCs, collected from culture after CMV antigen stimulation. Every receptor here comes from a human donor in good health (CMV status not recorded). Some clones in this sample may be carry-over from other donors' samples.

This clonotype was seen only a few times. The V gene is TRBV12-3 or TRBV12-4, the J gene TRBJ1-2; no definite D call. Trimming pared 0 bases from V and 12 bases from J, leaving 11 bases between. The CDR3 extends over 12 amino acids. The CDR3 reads CASSLAALADTF. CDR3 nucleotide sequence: TGTGCCAGCAGTTTAGCCGCCTTGGCGGACACCTTC.

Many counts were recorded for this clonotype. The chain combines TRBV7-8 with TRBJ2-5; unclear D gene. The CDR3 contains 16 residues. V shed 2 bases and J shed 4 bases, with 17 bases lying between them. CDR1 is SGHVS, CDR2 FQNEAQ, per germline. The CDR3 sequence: CASSLNRAAGSETQYF. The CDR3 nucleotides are TGTGCCAGCAGCTTAAACCGGGCCGCAGGCTCAGAGACCCAGTACTTC.

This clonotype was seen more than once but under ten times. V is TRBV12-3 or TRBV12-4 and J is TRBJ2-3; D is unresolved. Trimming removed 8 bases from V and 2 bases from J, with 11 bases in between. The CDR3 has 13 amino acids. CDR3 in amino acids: CASRDAVTDTQYF. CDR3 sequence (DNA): TGTGCCAGCCGAGACGCAGTCACAGATACGCAGTATTTT.

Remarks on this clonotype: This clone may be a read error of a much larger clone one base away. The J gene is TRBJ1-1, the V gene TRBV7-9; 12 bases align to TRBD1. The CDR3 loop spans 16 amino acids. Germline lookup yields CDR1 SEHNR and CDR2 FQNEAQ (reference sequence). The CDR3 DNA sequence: TGTACCAGCAGCCAGGGACAGGGGGCGCGAAAGGCTGAAGCTTTCTTT. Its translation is CTSSQGQGARKAEAFF.

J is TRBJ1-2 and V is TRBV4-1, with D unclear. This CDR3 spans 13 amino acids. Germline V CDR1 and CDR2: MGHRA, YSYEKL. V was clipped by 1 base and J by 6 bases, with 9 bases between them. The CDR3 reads CASSQVVINGYTF. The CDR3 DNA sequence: TGCGCCAGCAGCCAAGTGGTAATAAATGGCTACACCTTC.

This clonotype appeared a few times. The CDR3 is CATSRDRGDTEAFF. The CDR3 DNA is TGTGCCACCAGCAGAGATAGGGGAGATACTGAAGCTTTCTTT. V and J are TRBV15 and TRBJ1-1, with a possible D match to TRBD1 (5 bases). The ends were cut back, 0 bases at V and 5 bases at J, with 10 bases in the middle. The CDR3 runs 14 residues. The germline CDR1 and CDR2 sequences are LNHNV and YYDKDF (reference sequence).

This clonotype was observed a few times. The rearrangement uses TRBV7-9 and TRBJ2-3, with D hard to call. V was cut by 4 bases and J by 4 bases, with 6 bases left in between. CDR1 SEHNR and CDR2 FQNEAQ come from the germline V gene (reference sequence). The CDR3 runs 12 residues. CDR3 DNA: TGTGCCAGCAGCTGGTCCCCAGATACGCAGTATTTT. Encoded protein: CASSWSPDTQYF.

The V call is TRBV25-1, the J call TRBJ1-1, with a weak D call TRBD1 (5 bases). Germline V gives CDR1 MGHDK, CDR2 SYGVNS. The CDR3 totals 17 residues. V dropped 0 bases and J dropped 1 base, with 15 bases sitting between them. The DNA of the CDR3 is TGTGCCAGCAGTGAATATTATCTCTCTGGGGGGAACACTGAAGCTTTCTTT. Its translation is CASSEYYLSGGNTEAFF.

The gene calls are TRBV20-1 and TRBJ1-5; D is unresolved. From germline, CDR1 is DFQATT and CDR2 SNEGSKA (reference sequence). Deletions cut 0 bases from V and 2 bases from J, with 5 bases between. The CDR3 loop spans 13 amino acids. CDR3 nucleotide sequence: TGCAGTGCTAGAGATAGGGGCAATCAGCCCCAGCATTTT. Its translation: CSARDRGNQPQHF.

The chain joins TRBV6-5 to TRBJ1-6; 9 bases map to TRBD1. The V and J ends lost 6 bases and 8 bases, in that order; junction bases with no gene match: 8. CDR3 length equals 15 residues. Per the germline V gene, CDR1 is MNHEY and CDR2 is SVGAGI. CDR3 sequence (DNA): TGTGCCAGCAGCGGTGGACAGGGGATCGATTCACCCCTCCACTTT. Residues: CASSGGQGIDSPLHF.